A selection of T cell receptor beta chains follows, all from one sample in a study of human T cells and chemical hapten exposure. A single record per CDR3 protein comes from TCRdb applying MiXCR to the 5' RACE reads. Altogether about 140,000 distinct CDR3 sequences are present, 3.5% to 5% being singletons, with the ten largest covering around 1.5%. These receptors were collected from a female donor in good health. Each CDR3 is given with its conserved first and last residue. D genes are given only for firm matches. Clone size, where shown, is once, few, many, or a class for clones that have expanded.

v_call	d_call	clone_size	j_call	cdr3_aa	cdr3_nt
TRBV12-3/TRBV12-4	.	many	TRBJ1-2	CASSRHRTLFGGYTF	TGTGCCAGCAGCAGACATCGGACCCTTTTTGGTGGCTACACCTTC
TRBV7-9	.	.	TRBJ1-1	CASSLAAGSTEAFF	TGTGCCAGCAGCTTGGCAGCCGGGAGCACTGAAGCTTTCTTT
TRBV20-1	.	many	TRBJ1-1	CSAREGGTEAFF	TGCAGTGCTAGGGAGGGAGGTACTGAAGCTTTCTTT
TRBV28	.	many	TRBJ2-1	CASSWGGEQFF	TGTGCCAGCAGTTGGGGAGGTGAGCAGTTCTTC
TRBV18	.	many	TRBJ2-7	CASSPAETGHYEQYF	TGTGCCAGCTCACCAGCTGAGACTGGACACTACGAGCAGTACTTC
TRBV28	TRBD1	.	TRBJ1-2	CASSLLGTGGAGGYTF	TGTGCCAGCAGTTTACTGGGGACAGGGGGCGCGGGTGGCTACACCTTC
TRBV29-1	.	many	TRBJ1-2	CSVRRAPNYGYTF	TGCAGCGTTCGCAGGGCGCCTAACTATGGCTACACCTTC
TRBV10-3	.	many	TRBJ1-1	CAIKVGRMNTEAFF	TGTGCCATCAAGGTAGGCAGAATGAACACTGAAGCTTTCTTT
TRBV7-9	TRBD1	many	TRBJ1-2	CASSLLAGQGNGYTF	TGTGCCAGCAGCTTACTGGCGGGACAGGGAAATGGCTACACCTTC
TRBV24-1	.	many	TRBJ2-3	CATSDQTLVGGSTDTQYF	TGTGCCACCAGTGACCAAACTTTGGTTGGGGGCAGCACAGATACGCAGTATTTT